The 14 T cell receptor beta chains in this list originate from one sample, sequenced in a study of blood T cell repertoires in COVID-19. TCRdb's copy holds only in-frame clones and misses some; the assay was immunoSEQ multiplex PCR. This table holds 390,000 or so clones, 90% found once. The sequenced sample consisted of peripheral blood. Every receptor here comes from a man between 18 and 35 years old with active or convalescent COVID-19.

This chain joins TRBV4-1 and TRBJ1-2; D perhaps matches TRBD1 (6 bases). V shed 3 bases and J shed 7 bases, with 21 bases lying between them. CDR1 and CDR2 from the germline V gene are MGHRA and YSYEKL. The CDR3 has 16 residues. DNA for the CDR3: TGCGCCAGCAGCCAGCCCACACAGGGAAAGGATTTTGGCTACACCTTC. Amino acid sequence: CASSQPTQGKDFGYTF.

The chain has TRBV6-6 and TRBJ2-3; maybe TRBD2 (5 bases). This CDR3 comprises 14 residues. Deletions cut 8 bases from V and 0 bases from J, with 12 bases between. Looked up from germline, CDR1 is MNHNY and CDR2 is SVGAGI (reference sequence). This CDR3 reads CASHRPGSTDTQYF. CDR3 coding DNA: TGTGCCAGCCACCGCCCGGGAAGCACAGATACGCAGTATTTT.

V is TRBV20-1 and J is TRBJ1-4; D gene unclear. V was cut by 7 bases and J by 8 bases, with 8 bases left in between. The CDR3 consists of 10 residues. Germline CDR1 is DFQATT and CDR2 is SNEGSKA (reference sequence). The CDR3, as DNA: TGCAGTGTGTACTTAGAAAAACTGTTTTTT. This sequence encodes CSVYLEKLFF.

This clone was detected only a few times. The V and J genes are TRBV28 and TRBJ1-1; D might be TRBD1 (6 bases). CDR1 is MDHEN and CDR2 is SYDVKM in the germline V gene. V was clipped by 10 bases and J by 3 bases, with 18 bases between them. This CDR3 spans 14 amino acids. In nucleotides, the CDR3 is TGTGCCACCGGTTTACAGGGTTCCGACACTGAAGCTTTCTTT. Amino acid sequence: CATGLQGSDTEAFF.

The genes are TRBV15 and TRBJ1-2, with 7 positions matching TRBD1. The junction had 8 bases not matched to a gene; V was cut back by 6 bases and J by 4 bases. Germline CDR1 LNHNV, CDR2 YYDKDF (reference sequence). CDR3 length: 14 amino acids. The CDR3 here is CATRGGGGTYGYTF. In DNA form, the CDR3 reads TGTGCCACCAGAGGTGGAGGGGGCACCTATGGCTACACCTTC. Variable domain in full (rest from reference TRBV15 and TRBJ1-2): DAMVIQNPRYQVTQFGKPVTLSCSQTLNHNVMYWYQQKSSQAPKLLFHYYDKDFNNEADTPDNFQSRRPNTSFCFLDIRSPGLGDTAMYLCATRGGGGTYGYTFGSGTRLTVV.

The chain carries TRBV27 and TRBJ2-7; tentatively, D is TRBD1 (5 bases). V dropped 0 bases and J dropped 0 bases, with 9 bases sitting between them. The CDR3 runs 15 residues. Per germline, CDR1 MNHEY and CDR2 SMNVEV (reference sequence). The CDR3 DNA is TGTGCCAGCAGTTTATCAGGGGCTAGCTCCTACGAGCAGTACTTC. Its protein is CASSLSGASSYEQYF.

The V and J genes are TRBV19 and TRBJ2-1; possibly TRBD2 for D (6 bases). Germline assignment: CDR1 LNHDA and CDR2 SQIVND (reference sequence). V shed 1 base and J shed 7 bases, with 8 bases lying between them. This CDR3 spans 13 amino acids. The CDR3 here is CASSIGAGNEQFF. CDR3 in DNA: TGTGCCAGTAGTATAGGGGCGGGAAATGAGCAGTTCTTC.

The chain uses TRBV7-6 and TRBJ2-5; no definite D call. Trimming removed 3 bases from V and 3 bases from J, with 8 bases in between. Germline-derived CDR1 and CDR2 are SGHVS and FNYEAQ. This CDR3 is 13 amino acids long. The CDR3 protein is CASSFSGKETQYF. In DNA form, the CDR3 reads TGTGCCAGCAGCTTCAGTGGCAAAGAGACCCAGTACTTC.

The gene calls are TRBV4-2 and TRBJ1-1; D might be TRBD1 (6 bases). The ends were cut back, 7 bases at V and 7 bases at J, with 10 bases in the middle. This CDR3 spans 11 amino acids. Per the germline V gene, CDR1 is LGHNA and CDR2 is YNFKEQ. The chain's CDR3 is CASTDSIEAFF. DNA for the CDR3: TGTGCCAGCACGGACAGTATTGAAGCTTTCTTT.

The sample holds a few counts of this clone. The chain joins TRBV29-1 to TRBJ2-1; 12 nucleotides line up with TRBD2. V was clipped by 4 bases and J by 8 bases; unmatched bases: 9. Germline V lookup: CDR1 SQVTM, CDR2 ANQGSEA. The length of the CDR3 is 15 residues. CDR3 bases: TGCAGCGTTGCTGCTAGCGGGAGGGCCATTGATGAGCAGTTCTTC. It is translated as CSVAASGRAIDEQFF.

The rearrangement uses TRBV11-2 and TRBJ2-1; TRBD2 aligns across 16 bases. The CDR3 consists of 19 residues. The trim removed 5 bases at V and 5 bases at J, leaving 12 bases unmatched. Germline V gives CDR1 SGHAT, CDR2 FQNNGV. In nucleotides, the CDR3 is TGTGCCAGCAGCCCAACCGGGACTAGCGGGAGGGCCCTCGACAATGAGCAGTTCTTC. It codes for CASSPTGTSGRALDNEQFF.

The chain has TRBV5-1 and TRBJ2-3; 8 bases are a match to TRBD2. With 2 bases clipped from V and 0 bases from J, the junction kept 5 bases outside the gene matches. CDR1 is SGHRS, CDR2 YFSETQ, per germline. The CDR3 is made up of 16 amino acids. DNA of the CDR3: TGCGCCAGCAGCTTTACTAGCGGACCTAGCACAGATACGCAGTATTTT. Residues: CASSFTSGPSTDTQYF. The whole variable domain, remainder taken from reference TRBV5-1 and TRBJ2-3, is KAGVTQTPRYLIKTRGQQVTLSCSPISGHRSVSWYQQTPGQGLQFLFEYFSETQRNKGNFPGRFSGRQFSNSRSEMNVSTLELGDSALYLCASSFTSGPSTDTQYFGPGTRLTVL.

The chain uses TRBV18 and TRBJ2-3; the match to TRBD2 covers 8 bases. Germline loops: CDR1 KGHSH, CDR2 LQKENI. The CDR3 runs to 17 residues. V lost 3 bases to trimming and J lost 8 bases; unmatched junction nucleotides: 16. The CDR3 reads CASSPTLIERGSGTQYF. CDR3 nucleotides: TGTGCCAGCTCACCCACCCTGATCGAGCGGGGGTCGGGTACGCAGTATTTT.

This clone is a singleton in its sample. The V call is TRBV2, the J call TRBJ1-1, with D uncertain. With 6 bases removed from V and 1 base from J, the gap between germline ends came to 12 bases. The CDR3 consists of 14 residues. Per the germline V gene, CDR1 is SNHLY and CDR2 is FYNNEI. CDR3 DNA: TGTGCCAGCAGAGTACGGGAAGGGAACACTGAAGCTTTCTTT. Amino acids: CASRVREGNTEAFF.